This TCR beta chain was captured by sequencing in a study of cytomegalovirus exposure and HLA in healthy donors. Study-level information: In a previous analysis, 95 million to 130 million unique TCR beta sequences were found from 170 million or so T cells.

Germline V lookup: CDR1 SGHRS, CDR2 YFSETQ. V was clipped by 5 bases and J by 0 bases, with 18 bases between them. The CDR3 has 17 amino acids. Vbeta (60) and Jbeta (13) primers were used in the PCR. Measured with immunoSEQ multiplex PCR; TCRdb has only the in-frame clones, and not every one. The sample contains about 160,000 clones, 80% to 90% of which appear only once. The rearrangement joins TRBV5-1 to TRBJ2-4; D is perhaps TRBD1 (6 bases). The source material was PBMCs. This receptor was taken from a woman aged 18-35 years in good health and CMV-seronegative. The CDR3 DNA reads as TGCGCCAGCAGTTCCGGACAGCCCCCTGGAGCCAAAAACATTCAGTACTTC. This translates into CASSSGQPPGAKNIQYF.